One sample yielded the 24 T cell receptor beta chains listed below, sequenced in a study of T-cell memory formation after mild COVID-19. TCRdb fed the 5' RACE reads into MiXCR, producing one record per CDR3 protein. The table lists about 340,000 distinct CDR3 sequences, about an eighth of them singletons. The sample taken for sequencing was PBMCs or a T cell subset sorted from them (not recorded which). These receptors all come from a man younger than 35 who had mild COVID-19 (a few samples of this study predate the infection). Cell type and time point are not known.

The CDR3 region is CASSKLGTGQKTQYF. CDR3 in DNA: TGTGCCAGCAGTAAACTTGGGACAGGGCAGAAGACCCAGTACTTC. V and J are TRBV27 and TRBJ2-5, with 9 bases aligning to TRBD1. The trim removed 5 bases at V and 6 bases at J, leaving 10 bases unmatched. CDR1 and CDR2 from the germline V gene are MNHEY and SMNVEV (reference sequence). The length of the CDR3 is 15 residues.

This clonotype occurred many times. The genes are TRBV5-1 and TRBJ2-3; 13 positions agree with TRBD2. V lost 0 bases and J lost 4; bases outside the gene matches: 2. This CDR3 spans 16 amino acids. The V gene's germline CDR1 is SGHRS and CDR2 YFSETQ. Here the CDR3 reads CASSLATSGGADTQYF. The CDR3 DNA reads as TGCGCCAGCAGCTTGGCCACTAGCGGGGGGGCAGATACGCAGTATTTT.

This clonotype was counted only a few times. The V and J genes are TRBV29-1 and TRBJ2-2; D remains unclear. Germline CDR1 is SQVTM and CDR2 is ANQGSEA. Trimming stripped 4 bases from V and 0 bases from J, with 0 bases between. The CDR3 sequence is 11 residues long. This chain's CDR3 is CSVANTGELFF. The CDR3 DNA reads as TGCAGCGTTGCGAACACCGGGGAGCTGTTTTTT.

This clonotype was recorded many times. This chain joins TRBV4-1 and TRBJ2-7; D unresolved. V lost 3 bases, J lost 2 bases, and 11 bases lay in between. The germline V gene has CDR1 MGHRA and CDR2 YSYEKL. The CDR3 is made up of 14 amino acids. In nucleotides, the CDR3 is TGCGCCAGCAGCCAGGCGGACGGTCCCTACGAGCAGTACGTC. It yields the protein CASSQADGPYEQYV.

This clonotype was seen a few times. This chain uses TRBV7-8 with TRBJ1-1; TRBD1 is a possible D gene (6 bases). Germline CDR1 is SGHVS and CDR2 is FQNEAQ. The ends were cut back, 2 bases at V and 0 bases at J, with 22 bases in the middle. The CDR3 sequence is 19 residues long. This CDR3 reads CASSLLFSSGRGVNTEAFF. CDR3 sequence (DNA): TGTGCCAGCAGCTTATTATTTAGTAGTGGGAGGGGGGTGAACACTGAAGCTTTCTTT.

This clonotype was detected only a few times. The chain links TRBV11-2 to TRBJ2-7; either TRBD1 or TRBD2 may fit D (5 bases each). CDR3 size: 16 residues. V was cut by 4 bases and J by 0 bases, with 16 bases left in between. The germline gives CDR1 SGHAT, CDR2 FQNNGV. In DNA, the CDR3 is TGTGCCAGCAGCTCCACCCCCGGGACGAACTCCTACGAGCAGTACTTC. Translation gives CASSSTPGTNSYEQYF.

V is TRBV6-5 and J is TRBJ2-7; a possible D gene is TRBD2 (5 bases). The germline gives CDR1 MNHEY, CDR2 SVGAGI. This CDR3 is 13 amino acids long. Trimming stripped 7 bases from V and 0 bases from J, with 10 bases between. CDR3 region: CASMRGNSYEQYF. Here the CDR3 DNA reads TGTGCCAGCATGCGAGGGAACTCCTACGAGCAGTACTTC.

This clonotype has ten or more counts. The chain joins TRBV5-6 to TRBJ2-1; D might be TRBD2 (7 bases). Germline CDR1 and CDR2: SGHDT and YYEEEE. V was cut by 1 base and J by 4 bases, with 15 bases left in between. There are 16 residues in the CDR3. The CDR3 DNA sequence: TGTGCCAGCAGCTTGAGGGGGGGATCTACGTACAATGAGCAGTTCTTC. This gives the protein CASSLRGGSTYNEQFF.

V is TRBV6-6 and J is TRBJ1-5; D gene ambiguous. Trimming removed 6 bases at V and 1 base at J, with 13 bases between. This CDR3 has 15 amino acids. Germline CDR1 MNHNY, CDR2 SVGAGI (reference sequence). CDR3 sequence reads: CASSPGGLSNQPQHF. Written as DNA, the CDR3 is TGTGCCAGCAGCCCAGGCGGCCTCAGCAATCAGCCCCAGCATTTT.

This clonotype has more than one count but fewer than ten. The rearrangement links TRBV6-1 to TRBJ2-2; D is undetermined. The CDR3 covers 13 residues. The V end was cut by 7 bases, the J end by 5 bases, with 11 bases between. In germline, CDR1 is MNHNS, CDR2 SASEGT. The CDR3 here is CASNHPTTGELFF. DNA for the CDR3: TGTGCCAGCAACCACCCCACGACCGGGGAGCTGTTTTTT.

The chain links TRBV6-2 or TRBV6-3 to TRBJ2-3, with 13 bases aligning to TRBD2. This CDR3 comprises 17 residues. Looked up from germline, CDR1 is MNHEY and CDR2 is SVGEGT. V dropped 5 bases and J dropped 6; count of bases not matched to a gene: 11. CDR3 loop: CASSPTRLAGGGDTQYF. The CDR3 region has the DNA TGTGCCAGCAGTCCGACACGACTAGCGGGGGGCGGGGATACGCAGTATTTT.

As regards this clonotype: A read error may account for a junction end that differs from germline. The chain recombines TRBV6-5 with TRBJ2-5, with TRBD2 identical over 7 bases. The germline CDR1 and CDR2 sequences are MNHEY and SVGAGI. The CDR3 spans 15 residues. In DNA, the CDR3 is TGTGCCAGCTCGACGCGCGGGGGTACTGGAGAGACCAAGTACTTC. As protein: CASSTRGGTGETKYF.

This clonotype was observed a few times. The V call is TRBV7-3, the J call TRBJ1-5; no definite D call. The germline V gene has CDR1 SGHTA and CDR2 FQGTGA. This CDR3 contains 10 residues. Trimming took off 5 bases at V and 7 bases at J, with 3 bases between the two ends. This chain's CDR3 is CASSLQPQHF. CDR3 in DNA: TGTGCCAGCAGCCTGCAGCCCCAGCATTTT.

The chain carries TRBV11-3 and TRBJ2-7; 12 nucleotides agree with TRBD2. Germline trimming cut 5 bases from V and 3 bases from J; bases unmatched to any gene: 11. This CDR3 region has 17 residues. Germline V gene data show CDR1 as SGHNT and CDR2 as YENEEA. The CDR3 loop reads CASSHGLAGGPGYEQYF. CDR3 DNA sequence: TGTGCCAGCAGCCACGGCCTAGCGGGAGGGCCAGGCTACGAGCAGTACTTC.

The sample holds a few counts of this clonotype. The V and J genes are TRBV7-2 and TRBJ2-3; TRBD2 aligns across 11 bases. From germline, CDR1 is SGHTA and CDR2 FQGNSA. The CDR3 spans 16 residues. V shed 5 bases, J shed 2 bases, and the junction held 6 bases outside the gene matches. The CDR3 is CASSPTSGALTDTQYF. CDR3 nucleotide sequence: TGTGCCAGCAGCCCGACTAGCGGGGCTCTCACAGATACGCAGTATTTT.

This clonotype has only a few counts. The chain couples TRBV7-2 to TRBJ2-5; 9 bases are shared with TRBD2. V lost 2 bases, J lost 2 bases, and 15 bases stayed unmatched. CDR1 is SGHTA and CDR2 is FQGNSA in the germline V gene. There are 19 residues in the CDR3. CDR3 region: CASSLSRRPVAGVQETQYF. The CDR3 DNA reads TGTGCCAGCAGCTTAAGCCGGAGGCCCGTAGCGGGGGTACAAGAGACCCAGTACTTC.

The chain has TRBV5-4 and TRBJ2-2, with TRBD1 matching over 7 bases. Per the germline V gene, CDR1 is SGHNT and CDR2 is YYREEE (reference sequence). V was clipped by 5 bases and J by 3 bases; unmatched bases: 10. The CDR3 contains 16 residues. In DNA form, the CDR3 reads TGTGCCAGCAGTCGTGACAGGGTGGGGGACACCGGGGAGCTGTTTTTT. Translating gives CASSRDRVGDTGELFF.

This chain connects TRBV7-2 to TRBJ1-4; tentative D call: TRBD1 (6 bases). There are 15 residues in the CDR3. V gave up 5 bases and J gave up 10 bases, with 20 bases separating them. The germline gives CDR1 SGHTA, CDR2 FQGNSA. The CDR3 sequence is CASSPEVSGVGKLFF. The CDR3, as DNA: TGTGCCAGCAGCCCAGAGGTTTCAGGGGTCGGAAAACTGTTTTTT.

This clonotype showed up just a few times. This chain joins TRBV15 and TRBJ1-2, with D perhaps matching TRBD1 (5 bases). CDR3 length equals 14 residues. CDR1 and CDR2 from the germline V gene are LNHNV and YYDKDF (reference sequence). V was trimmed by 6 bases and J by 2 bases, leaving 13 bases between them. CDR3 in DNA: TGTGCCACCAGAACGCCGGGGGGAAACTATGGCTACACCTTC. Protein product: CATRTPGGNYGYTF. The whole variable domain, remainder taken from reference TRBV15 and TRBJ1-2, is DAMVIQNPRYQVTQFGKPVTLSCSQTLNHNVMYWYQQKSSQAPKLLFHYYDKDFNNEADTPDNFQSRRPNTSFCFLDIRSPGLGDTAMYLCATRTPGGNYGYTFGSGTRLTVV.

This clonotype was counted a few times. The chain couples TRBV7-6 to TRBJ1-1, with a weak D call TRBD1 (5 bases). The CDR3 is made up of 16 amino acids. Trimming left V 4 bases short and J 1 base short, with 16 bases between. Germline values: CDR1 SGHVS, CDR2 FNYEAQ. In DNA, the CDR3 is TGTGCCAGCAGCTCACCGGGACTCCTTGGGAACACTGAAGCTTTCTTT. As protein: CASSSPGLLGNTEAFF.

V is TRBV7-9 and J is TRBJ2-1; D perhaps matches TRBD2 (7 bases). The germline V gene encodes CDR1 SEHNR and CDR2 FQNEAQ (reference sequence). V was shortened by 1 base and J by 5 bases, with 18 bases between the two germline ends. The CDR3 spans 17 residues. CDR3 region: CASSLGVGGTRNNEQFF. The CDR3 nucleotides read TGTGCCAGCAGCTTAGGGGTGGGAGGGACACGCAACAATGAGCAGTTCTTC.

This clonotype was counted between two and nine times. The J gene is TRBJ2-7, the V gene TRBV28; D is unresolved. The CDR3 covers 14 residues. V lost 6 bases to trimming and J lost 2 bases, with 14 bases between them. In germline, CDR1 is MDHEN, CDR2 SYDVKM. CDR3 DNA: TGTGCCAGCAGAGTTCCCGAAGGTACCTACGAGCAGTACGTC. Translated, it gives CASRVPEGTYEQYV.

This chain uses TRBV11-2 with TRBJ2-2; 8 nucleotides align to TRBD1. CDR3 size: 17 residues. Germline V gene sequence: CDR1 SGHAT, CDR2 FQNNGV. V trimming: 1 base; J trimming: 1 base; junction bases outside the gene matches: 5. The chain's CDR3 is CASSLGRTGLNTGELFF. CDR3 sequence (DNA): TGTGCCAGCAGCTTAGGCCGGACAGGGCTGAACACCGGGGAGCTGTTTTTT.

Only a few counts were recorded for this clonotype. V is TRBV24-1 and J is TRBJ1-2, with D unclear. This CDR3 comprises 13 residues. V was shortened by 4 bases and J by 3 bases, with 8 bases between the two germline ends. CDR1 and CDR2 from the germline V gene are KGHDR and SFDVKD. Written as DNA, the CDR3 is TGTGCCACCAGTGAAAAGGAGGACTATGGCTACACCTTC. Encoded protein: CATSEKEDYGYTF.